A single T cell receptor (beta chain) is shown here with its context. This sample was taken from a study of blood T cell repertoires in COVID-19. Data came from immunoSEQ multiplex PCR; TCRdb stores just in-frame clones and leaves some out. In the table there are around 77,000 clones, 65% to 80% of which are singletons. CDR1 is MNHNY, CDR2 SVGAGI, per germline (reference sequence). The V end lost 0 bases, the J end lost 8 bases, and 13 bases lay between the germline ends. This CDR3 contains 14 residues. The chain links TRBV6-6 to TRBJ1-1; perhaps TRBD1 as D (6 bases). This TCR came from a woman older than 75 with active or convalescent COVID-19. The sequenced sample consisted of peripheral blood. The CDR3 loop is CASSYSGQGLEAFF. DNA for the CDR3: TGTGCCAGCAGTTACTCGGGCCAGGGGCTGGAAGCTTTCTTT.